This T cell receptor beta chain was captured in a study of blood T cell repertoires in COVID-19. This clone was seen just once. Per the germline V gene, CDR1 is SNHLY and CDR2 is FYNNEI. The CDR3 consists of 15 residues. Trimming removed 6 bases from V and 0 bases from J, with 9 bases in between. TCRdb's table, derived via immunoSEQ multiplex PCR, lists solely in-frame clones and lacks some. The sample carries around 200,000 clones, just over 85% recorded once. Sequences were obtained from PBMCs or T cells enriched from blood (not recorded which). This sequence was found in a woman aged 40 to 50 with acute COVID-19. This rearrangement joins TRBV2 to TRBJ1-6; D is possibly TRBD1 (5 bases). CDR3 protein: CASRRTNSYNSPLHF. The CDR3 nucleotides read TGTGCCAGCAGGCGGACAAACTCCTATAATTCACCCCTCCACTTT.